This T cell receptor beta chain was identified during a study of beta chain features in type 1 diabetes. General observations from the study: Moderately but significantly shorter TCRB CDR3s were found in Type 1 diabetes patients in all four CD4+ subsets.

Expressed TCRB transcripts were sequenced after all isolated RNA was converted to cDNA. The repertoire was sequenced with immunoSEQ multiplex PCR; TCRdb's copy has only in-frame clones and lacks some. This sample carries about 110,000 clones, 40% of them seen once, and the ten largest clones take about 0.063%. The CDR3 covers 11 residues. Germline V gives CDR1 DFQATT, CDR2 SNEGSKA (reference sequence). V lost 3 bases to trimming and J lost 3 bases, with 6 bases between them. Averaging around 110 mL, one heparinised blood draw was given by each donor. Sorting that relied on CD45RO/CCR7/CD25/CD127/CD95/CD27 yielded CD4+ naive, central memory, regulatory and stem cell-like memory cells. Populations obtained by sorting all exceeded 95% purity. This clone came up a few times. What it binds is not known.

What was sequenced was stem cell memory CD4+ T cells from blood. This clonotype was sampled from a woman younger than 35 in good health. The chain combines TRBV20-1 with TRBJ2-7; D is unresolved. The CDR3 protein is CSASDFYEQYF. In DNA, the CDR3 is TGCAGTGCTAGCGACTTCTACGAGCAGTACTTC.